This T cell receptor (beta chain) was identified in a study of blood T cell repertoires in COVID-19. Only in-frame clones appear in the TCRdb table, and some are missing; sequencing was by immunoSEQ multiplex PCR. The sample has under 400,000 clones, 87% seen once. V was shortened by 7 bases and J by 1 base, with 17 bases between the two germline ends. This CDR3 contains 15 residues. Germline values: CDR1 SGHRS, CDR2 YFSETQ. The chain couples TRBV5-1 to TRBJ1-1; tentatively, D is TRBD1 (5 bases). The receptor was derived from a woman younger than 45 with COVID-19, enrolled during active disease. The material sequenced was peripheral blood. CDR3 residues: CASFYGGQGNTEAFF. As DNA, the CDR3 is TGCGCCAGCTTCTATGGTGGGCAGGGGAACACTGAAGCTTTCTTT.